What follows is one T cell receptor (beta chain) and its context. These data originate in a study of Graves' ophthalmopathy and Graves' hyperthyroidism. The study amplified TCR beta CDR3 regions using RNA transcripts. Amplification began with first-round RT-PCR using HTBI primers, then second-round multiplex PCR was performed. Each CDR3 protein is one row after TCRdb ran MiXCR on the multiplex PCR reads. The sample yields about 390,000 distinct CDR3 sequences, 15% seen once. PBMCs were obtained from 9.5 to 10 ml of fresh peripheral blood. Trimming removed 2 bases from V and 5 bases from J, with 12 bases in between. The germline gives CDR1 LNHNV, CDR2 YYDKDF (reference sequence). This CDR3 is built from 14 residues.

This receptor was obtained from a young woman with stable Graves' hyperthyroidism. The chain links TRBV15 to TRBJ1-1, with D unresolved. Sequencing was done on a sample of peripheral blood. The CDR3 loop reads CATSRPGGWTEAFF. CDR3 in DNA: TGTGCCACCAGCAGACCCGGCGGGTGGACTGAAGCTTTCTTT.